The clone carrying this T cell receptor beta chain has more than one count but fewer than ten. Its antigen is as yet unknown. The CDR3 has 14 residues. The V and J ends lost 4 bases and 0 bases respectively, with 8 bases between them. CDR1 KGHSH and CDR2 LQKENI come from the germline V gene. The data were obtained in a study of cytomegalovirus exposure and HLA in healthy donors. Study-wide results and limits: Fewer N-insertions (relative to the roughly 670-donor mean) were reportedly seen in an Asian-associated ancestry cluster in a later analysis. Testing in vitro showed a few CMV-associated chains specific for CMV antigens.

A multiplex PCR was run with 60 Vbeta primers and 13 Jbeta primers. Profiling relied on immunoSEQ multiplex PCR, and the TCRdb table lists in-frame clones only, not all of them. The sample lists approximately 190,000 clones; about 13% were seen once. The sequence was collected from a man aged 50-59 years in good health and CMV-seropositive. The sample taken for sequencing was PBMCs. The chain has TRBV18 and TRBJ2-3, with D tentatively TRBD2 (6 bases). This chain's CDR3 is CASSLGTSTDTQYF. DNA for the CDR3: TGTGCCAGCTCACTGGGGACTAGCACAGATACGCAGTATTTT. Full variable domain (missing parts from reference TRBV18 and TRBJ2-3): NAGVMQNPRHLVRRRGQEARLRCSPMKGHSHVYWYRQLPEEGLKFMVYLQKENIIDESGMPKERFSAEFPKEGPSILRIQQVVRGDSAAYFCASSLGTSTDTQYFGPGTRLTVL.